The clone carrying this TCR beta chain has ten or more counts. The sample originates from a study of Graves' ophthalmopathy and Graves' hyperthyroidism. Study overall: Hyperthyroidism was considered stable when no ophthalmopathy appeared within 18 months of follow-up.

Beta-chain TCR CDR3 regions were amplified from RNA transcripts. Amplification began with first-round RT-PCR using HTBI primers, then second-round multiplex PCR was performed. TCRdb re-analysed the multiplex PCR reads in MiXCR, keeping a single row per CDR3 protein. The sample has over a million distinct CDR3 sequences, around a third seen once; the top ten hold 11%. With 1 base removed from V and 2 bases from J, the gap between germline ends came to 9 bases. CDR1 SNHLY and CDR2 FYNNEI come from the germline V gene. This CDR3 has 15 amino acids. Sequenced sample: peripheral blood or thyroid tissue (not recorded which). The clonotype comes from an adult man with Graves' hyperthyroidism. The rearrangement uses TRBV2 and TRBJ1-5; possibly TRBD1 for D (6 bases). CDR3 protein: CASSEDRAGNQPQHF. As DNA, the CDR3 is TGTGCCAGCAGTGAAGACAGGGCGGGCAATCAGCCCCAGCATTTT.